The 26 T cell receptor beta chains given below trace back to one sample, sequenced in a study of CD4 T cells in relation to SARS-CoV-2 and coronaviruses. No antigen has been identified for these receptors. Data came from immunoSEQ multiplex PCR; TCRdb stores just in-frame clones and leaves some out. The sample has about 21,000 clones; about three quarters are singletons. Before the COVID-19 pandemic, during about 2011-2019, CD4+ T cells were taken from unexposed donors. CD4+ T cells were isolated from the cells after less than 13 days of culture. Sequenced sample: CD4+ T cells from PBMCs, cultured in vitro. The receptors here all came from a human donor in good health.

The table lists this clone with a few counts. J is TRBJ2-1 and V is TRBV2; the D gene is possibly TRBD1 (6 bases). V lost 6 bases, J lost 2 bases, and 11 bases lay in between. Germline-derived CDR1 and CDR2 are SNHLY and FYNNEI. This CDR3 has 14 amino acids. The CDR3 DNA follows: TGTGCCAGCAGAACCGGGGACACCTACAATGAGCAGTTCTTC. Protein: CASRTGDTYNEQFF.

This sequence joins TRBV19 and TRBJ1-1, with D unresolved. The germline CDR1 and CDR2 sequences are LNHDA and SQIVND (reference sequence). The V end lost 5 bases, the J end lost 4 bases, and 8 bases lay between the germline ends. The CDR3 is 12 residues long. For the CDR3, the DNA is TGTGCCAGTAGTCCAGCGGGCACTGAAGCTTTCTTT. Translating gives CASSPAGTEAFF.

The rearrangement links TRBV5-1 to TRBJ2-3; D might be TRBD1 (5 bases). The germline gives CDR1 SGHRS, CDR2 YFSETQ. The CDR3 extends over 14 amino acids. With 2 bases removed from V and 2 bases from J, the gap between germline ends came to 9 bases. The CDR3 region has the DNA TGCGCCAGCAGCTTAATAGGGGACACAGATACGCAGTATTTT. Translation gives CASSLIGDTDTQYF.

This chain uses TRBV11-2 with TRBJ2-7; the D gene is possibly TRBD2 (5 bases). In germline, CDR1 is SGHAT, CDR2 FQNNGV. V lost 4 bases, J lost 2 bases, and 24 bases lay in between. CDR3 length: 18 residues. CDR3 nucleotide sequence: TGTGCCAGCAGCTCGGTTCGTGGTCGAGACGGGGAAACCTACGAGCAGTACTTC. Protein product: CASSSVRGRDGETYEQYF.

V is TRBV2 and J is TRBJ1-1; 8 nucleotides match TRBD1. This CDR3 is 14 amino acids long. V shed 8 bases, J shed 1 base, and the junction held 6 bases outside the gene matches. Germline CDR1 and CDR2: SNHLY and FYNNEI. The chain's CDR3 is CASVYGTGNTEAFF. CDR3 DNA: TGTGCCAGCGTATACGGGACAGGGAACACTGAAGCTTTCTTT.

There are a few counts of this clone. The chain combines TRBV5-4 with TRBJ2-7; unclear D gene. V lost 4 bases and J lost 3, with 14 bases in between. Germline lookup yields CDR1 SGHNT and CDR2 YYREEE (reference sequence). The CDR3 runs to 14 residues. In nucleotides, the CDR3 is TGTGCCAGCAGCCACGGCGGCGGTAACTACGAGCAGTACTTC. Residues: CASSHGGGNYEQYF.

The V gene is TRBV6-5, the J gene TRBJ2-7, with 8 bases aligning to TRBD1. The junction had 4 bases not matched to a gene; V was cut back by 6 bases and J by 0 bases. Germline lookup yields CDR1 MNHEY and CDR2 SVGAGI. The CDR3 contains 14 residues. The CDR3 sequence is CASSWDRNSYEQYF. The DNA for the CDR3 is TGTGCCAGCAGCTGGGACAGGAACTCCTACGAGCAGTACTTC.

This clone came up a few times. V and J are TRBV30 and TRBJ1-4; D may be TRBD1 (5 bases). Germline V gene lookup returns CDR1 GTSNPN and CDR2 SVGIG (reference sequence). Trimming removed 4 bases at V and 7 bases at J, with 13 bases between. The CDR3 has 13 amino acids. CDR3 sequence: CAWMRGRLEKLFF. CDR3 bases: TGTGCCTGGATGAGGGGCCGACTTGAAAAACTGTTTTTT.

This chain uses TRBV6-4 with TRBJ2-1, with TRBD2 matching 9 bases. CDR3 length: 14 residues. J was trimmed by 7 bases and V by 5 bases; bases with no gene match: 6. Germline V gene lookup returns CDR1 MRHNA and CDR2 SNTAGT. The CDR3 here is CASSSSGRTNEQFF. As DNA, the CDR3 is TGTGCCAGCAGTTCAAGCGGGAGGACAAATGAGCAGTTCTTC.

This chain joins TRBV19 and TRBJ2-3; the D gene is possibly TRBD1 (5 bases). The length of the CDR3 is 14 residues. The germline gives CDR1 LNHDA, CDR2 SQIVND (reference sequence). V was cut by 4 bases and J by 1 base, with 9 bases left in between. The chain's CDR3 is CASSTQTGTDTQYF. CDR3 DNA: TGTGCCAGTAGTACCCAGACAGGCACAGATACGCAGTATTTT.

The genes are TRBV30 and TRBJ2-7; maybe TRBD1 (5 bases). Germline V gives CDR1 GTSNPN, CDR2 SVGIG (reference sequence). Trimming took 0 bases from V and 0 from J, leaving 6 bases between them. This CDR3 has 13 residues. The CDR3 loop is CAWSVGDSYEQYF. As DNA, the CDR3 is TGTGCCTGGAGTGTAGGGGACTCCTACGAGCAGTACTTC.

This clone was counted only a few times. The chain has TRBV6-5 and TRBJ1-4, with D hard to call. Trimming shortened V by 0 bases and J by 8 bases, and 10 bases separated the two germline ends. This CDR3 has 14 amino acids. Germline V CDR1 and CDR2: MNHEY, SVGAGI. CDR3 amino acids: CASSYSSRLEKLFF. The CDR3 DNA reads as TGTGCCAGCAGTTACTCGAGCAGACTCGAAAAACTGTTTTTT.

The V gene is TRBV7-2, the J gene TRBJ1-1; 8 bases agree with TRBD1. CDR3 length equals 13 residues. The J segment lost 8 bases and the V segment lost 2 bases, leaving 4 bases of the junction unmatched. Germline V gives CDR1 SGHTA, CDR2 FQGNSA. The CDR3 DNA reads as TGTGCCAGCAGCTTAAAACAGGGGGGGGAAGCTTTCTTT. Its protein product is CASSLKQGGEAFF.

The chain uses TRBV7-9 and TRBJ2-7, with D possibly TRBD1 on 7 matching bases. Germline V lookup: CDR1 SEHNR, CDR2 FQNEAQ (reference sequence). The CDR3 runs 16 residues. V was clipped by 2 bases and J by 6 bases, with 20 bases between them. The CDR3: CASSLTGDSPFSEQYF. The CDR3, as DNA: TGTGCCAGCAGCTTAACGGGGGACAGCCCTTTCTCCGAGCAGTACTTC.

V gene TRBV11-2 combines with J gene TRBJ1-1, with a weak D call TRBD1 (5 bases). This CDR3 is 14 amino acids long. Germline V CDR1 and CDR2: SGHAT, FQNNGV. The ends were cut back, 5 bases at V and 4 bases at J, with 14 bases in the middle. CDR3 sequence reads: CASSLAGWPTEAFF. CDR3 DNA: TGTGCCAGCAGCCTAGCAGGGTGGCCCACTGAAGCTTTCTTT.

This clone occurred once. This chain links TRBV4-1 with TRBJ2-2; 7 bases fit TRBD2. Germline-derived CDR1 and CDR2 are MGHRA and YSYEKL. V shed 3 bases and J 3 bases; nucleotides not matched to a gene: 4. The CDR3 is 15 residues long. The CDR3 sequence: CASSQSSGDTGELFF. CDR3 DNA sequence: TGCGCCAGCAGCCAGTCGAGCGGGGACACCGGGGAGCTGTTTTTT.

Here the CDR3 reads CASRGWTGKNTEAFF. CDR3 nucleotides: TGTGCCAGCAGGGGTTGGACAGGGAAGAACACTGAAGCTTTCTTT. The chain carries TRBV27 and TRBJ1-1; 8 bases are a match to TRBD1. Germline values: CDR1 MNHEY, CDR2 SMNVEV (reference sequence). The CDR3 totals 15 residues. After removal of 6 bases from V and 1 base from J, the junction contained 7 bases not matched to a gene.

This chain uses TRBV7-2 with TRBJ2-1; D gene ambiguous. The CDR3 has 13 amino acids. Germline values: CDR1 SGHTA, CDR2 FQGNSA. The germline V and J ends were trimmed by 1 base and 6 bases, with 7 bases remaining between them. CDR3 DNA sequence: TGTGCCAGCAGCTTAGGATTGCTCAATGAGCAGTTCTTC. Protein: CASSLGLLNEQFF.

The chain uses TRBV28 and TRBJ1-5; possibly TRBD1 for D (5 bases). The germline V and J ends were trimmed by 6 bases and 3 bases, with 18 bases remaining between them. The germline V gene has CDR1 MDHEN and CDR2 SYDVKM. CDR3 length: 16 residues. The CDR3 nucleotides are TGTGCCAGCAGCCCAATCGGCAGGGTGTACAATCAGCCCCAGCATTTT. It translates to CASSPIGRVYNQPQHF.

This clone occurred once. The rearrangement joins TRBV5-1 to TRBJ2-3, with 7 bases aligning to TRBD2. This CDR3 spans 15 amino acids. Losses at the gene ends were 2 bases for V and 0 bases for J; bases not matched to a gene: 3. Looked up from germline, CDR1 is SGHRS and CDR2 is YFSETQ. Here the CDR3 reads CASSFDSGSTDTQYF. The CDR3 bases are TGCGCCAGCAGCTTTGATAGCGGGAGCACAGATACGCAGTATTTT. The full variable domain, with the rest looked up from reference TRBV5-1 and TRBJ2-3, is KAGVTQTPRYLIKTRGQQVTLSCSPISGHRSVSWYQQTPGQGLQFLFEYFSETQRNKGNFPGRFSGRQFSNSRSEMNVSTLELGDSALYLCASSFDSGSTDTQYFGPGTRLTVL.

The V call is TRBV15, the J call TRBJ2-3, with TRBD2 identical over 11 bases. CDR1 and CDR2 (germline): LNHNV, YYDKDF (reference sequence). CDR3 size: 19 residues. Losses at the gene ends were 4 bases for V and 1 base for J; bases not matched to a gene: 13. CDR3 amino acids: CATSTSGLAGGLGTDTQYF. For the CDR3, the DNA is TGTGCCACCAGCACCAGTGGGCTAGCGGGAGGACTCGGCACAGATACGCAGTATTTT.

This rearrangement joins TRBV13 to TRBJ2-5; D may correspond to TRBD1 or TRBD2 (6 bases each). Germline V gene sequence: CDR1 PRHDT, CDR2 FYEKMQ (reference sequence). The CDR3 is 16 amino acids. Trimming removed 2 bases from V and 2 bases from J, with 15 bases in between. The CDR3 loop is CASSLQSGGRQETQYF. The DNA for the CDR3 is TGTGCCAGCAGCTTACAGTCCGGGGGCAGACAAGAGACCCAGTACTTC.

This sequence joins TRBV5-1 and TRBJ2-1; TRBD2 aligns across 14 bases. Germline trimming cut 4 bases from V and 7 bases from J; bases unmatched to any gene: 10. The germline gives CDR1 SGHRS, CDR2 YFSETQ. The CDR3 has 17 amino acids. The DNA for the CDR3 is TGCGCCAGCAGCCTAAGGAGACTAGCGGGAGGGTTAAATGAGCAGTTCTTC. This translates into CASSLRRLAGGLNEQFF.

The CDR3 coding sequence is TGCGCCAGCAGCTTGGAAGGAGGGATAACCTACAATGAGCAGTTCTTC. Protein product: CASSLEGGITYNEQFF. The chain combines TRBV5-1 with TRBJ2-1; D is perhaps TRBD2 (6 bases). The CDR3 contains 16 residues. From germline, CDR1 is SGHRS and CDR2 YFSETQ. V shed 0 bases and J shed 2 bases, with 12 bases lying between them.

This rearrangement joins TRBV11-2 to TRBJ2-7, with D uncertain. The CDR3 length is 14 residues. Germline CDR1 and CDR2: SGHAT and FQNNGV. V dropped 4 bases and J dropped 0 bases, with 10 bases sitting between them. The CDR3 sequence: CASSSTWSSYEQYF. The CDR3, as DNA: TGTGCCAGCAGCTCGACATGGAGCTCCTACGAGCAGTACTTC. Full variable domain (outside the CDR3, taken from reference TRBV11-2 and TRBJ2-7): EAGVAQSPRYKIIEKRQSVAFWCNPISGHATLYWYQQILGQGPKLLIQFQNNGVVDDSQLPKDRFSAERLKGVDSTLKIQPAKLEDSAVYLCASSSTWSSYEQYFGPGTRLTVT.

The rearrangement uses TRBV10-3 and TRBJ2-7; 7 nucleotides line up with TRBD1. CDR1 is ENHRY, CDR2 SYGVKD, per germline. CDR3 length: 13 amino acids. V was pared by 9 bases and J by 2 bases, with 7 bases of the junction left unmatched. CDR3 in DNA: TGTGCCATTACTACGGGACAGCCCTACGAGCAGTACTTC. Encoded protein: CAITTGQPYEQYF.